The clone carrying this T cell receptor (beta chain) was seen more than once but under ten times. This specimen belongs to a study of blood T cell repertoires in COVID-19. Background on the study: Some COVID-19 samples were acute and others convalescent; all came from the United States, Italy and Spain. PBMCs, B-cell-depleted T cells, or T cells provided the cDNA or gDNA that made up the material.

Per germline, CDR1 MDHEN and CDR2 SYDVKM. The CDR3 consists of 15 residues. After removal of 5 bases from V and 4 bases from J, the junction contained 5 bases not matched to a gene. Per the original methods: Estimates of nucleated cell counts were drawn from the amplification of reference gene primers. Clones were sequenced by immunoSEQ multiplex PCR, and TCRdb holds only the in-frame ones, with some missing. The V and J calls and clone size were taken over from that table, and D and trimming were inferred from the DNA. Of about 160,000 clones in the sample, more than 70% were seen once. The chain has TRBV28 and TRBJ1-4; 9 nucleotides align to TRBD1. The TCR was taken from a woman of 80 years or more with active or convalescent COVID-19. Material for sequencing was peripheral blood. CDR3 DNA: TGTGCCAGCAGTGTACTGACAGGGGGTAATGAAAAACTGTTTTTT. The encoded protein is CASSVLTGGNEKLFF.